This TCR beta chain was identified during a study of T-cell memory formation after mild COVID-19. Study-wide results and limits: Shrinking CD4+ clones were chiefly CM and EM; CD8+ ones were chiefly EMRA. Clones contracting day 15 to 85 were balanced CD4/CD8; later expanders leaned CD4+. Within pre-infection memory, some responding clones were found, suggesting cross-reactive memory joined.

CDR1 and CDR2 from the germline V gene are LNHNV and YYDKDF (reference sequence). The CDR3 sequence is 17 residues long. V shed 6 bases and J 0 bases; nucleotides not matched to a gene: 9. The table lists this clonotype with a few counts. Its target is not known. The authors produced TCR alpha and TCR beta cDNA libraries with sample barcodes and UMIs by 5'RACE using constant-segment primers. TCRdb redid the calling of the 5' RACE reads with MiXCR, one entry per CDR3 protein. The sample contains about 140,000 distinct CDR3 sequences, approximately 6% of which appear only once. Sequencing was performed on PBMCs or a T cell subset sorted from them (not recorded which). This sequence was found in an adult woman who had mild COVID-19 (a few samples of this study predate the infection). Cell type and time point are not known. V usage is TRBV15 and J usage is TRBJ1-5; TRBD1 matches 9 bases. The CDR3 reads CATRATGGWDSNQPQHF. In DNA, the CDR3 is TGTGCCACCAGAGCTACAGGGGGCTGGGATAGCAATCAGCCCCAGCATTTT.